This is a list of T cell receptor beta chains from one sample in a study of T-cell reconstitution after alpha-beta-depleted transplantation in children. TCRdb reprocessed the PCR reads with MiXCR, giving one entry per CDR3 protein. The data show hundreds of thousands of distinct CDR3 sequences, with approximately 14% seen just once and 0.79% held by the top ten. This specimen was PBMCs, taken before TCRalphabeta/CD19-depleted stem cell transplant. These receptors all come from a girl aged 2 to 9 with congenital amegakaryocytic thrombocytopenia, due to receive a stem cell transplant. CDR3s include the opening cysteine and the closing phenylalanine or tryptophan. Fields, in order: D gene, clone size, J gene, V gene, CDR3 protein, CDR3 DNA. A D gene is named only where the DNA matches it firmly. Only some rows state a clone size, as once, few, many or a class for expanded clones.

d_gene: .; abundance: many; j_gene: TRBJ2-3; v_gene: TRBV20-1; CDR3aa: CSATDGYTDTQYF; CDR3nt: TGCAGTGCGACGGACGGCTACACAGATACGCAGTATTTT
d_gene: .; abundance: .; j_gene: TRBJ2-7; v_gene: TRBV5-1; CDR3aa: CASSLGGLNEQYF; CDR3nt: TGCGCCAGCAGCCTAGGGGGTCTGAACGAGCAGTACTTC
d_gene: TRBD2; abundance: .; j_gene: TRBJ2-7; v_gene: TRBV5-1; CDR3aa: CASAGSGSSEQYF; CDR3nt: TGCGCCTCGGCCGGCAGCGGGAGTAGCGAGCAGTACTTC
d_gene: TRBD1; abundance: few; j_gene: TRBJ2-1; v_gene: TRBV20-1; CDR3aa: CSARDLPGTEAVYNEQFF; CDR3nt: TGCAGTGCTAGGGACCTCCCCGGGACAGAGGCAGTCTACAATGAGCAGTTCTTC
d_gene: .; abundance: few; j_gene: TRBJ1-2; v_gene: TRBV19; CDR3aa: CASNSFNYGYTF; CDR3nt: TGTGCCAGTAATTCCTTTAACTATGGCTACACCTTC
d_gene: TRBD1; abundance: many; j_gene: TRBJ2-5; v_gene: TRBV6-5; CDR3aa: CASSYGQGLGETQYF; CDR3nt: TGTGCCAGCAGTTACGGACAGGGGTTGGGAGAGACCCAGTACTTC
d_gene: .; abundance: .; j_gene: TRBJ2-3; v_gene: TRBV10-3; CDR3aa: CATLQVAVGTDTQYF; CDR3nt: TGTGCCACGCTCCAGGTCGCGGTGGGCACAGATACGCAGTATTTT
d_gene: TRBD1; abundance: many; j_gene: TRBJ1-5; v_gene: TRBV12-3/TRBV12-4; CDR3aa: CASSRTGADQPQHF; CDR3nt: TGTGCCAGCAGTCGGACAGGGGCGGATCAGCCCCAGCATTTT
d_gene: .; abundance: .; j_gene: TRBJ2-7; v_gene: TRBV11-2; CDR3aa: CASSNLIYEQYF; CDR3nt: TGTGCCAGTTCGAACTTAATTTACGAGCAGTACTTC
d_gene: .; abundance: many; j_gene: TRBJ2-7; v_gene: TRBV5-1; CDR3aa: CATGGYLEQYF; CDR3nt: TGCGCCACCGGGGGATATTTGGAGCAGTACTTC
d_gene: .; abundance: .; j_gene: TRBJ1-4; v_gene: TRBV5-1; CDR3aa: CASSVGPSAEKLFF; CDR3nt: TGCGCCAGCAGCGTGGGCCCAAGCGCTGAAAAACTGTTTTTT
d_gene: .; abundance: few; j_gene: TRBJ2-2; v_gene: TRBV7-2; CDR3aa: CASSFRGQANTGELFF; CDR3nt: TGTGCCAGCAGCTTTCGGGGGCAGGCGAACACCGGGGAGCTGTTTTTT
d_gene: .; abundance: many; j_gene: TRBJ1-5; v_gene: TRBV11-2; CDR3aa: CASSLVEGNQPQHF; CDR3nt: TGTGCCAGCAGCTTAGTGGAGGGCAATCAGCCCCAGCATTTT
d_gene: TRBD1; abundance: few; j_gene: TRBJ2-7; v_gene: TRBV20-1; CDR3aa: CSARQAGTGGSEQYF; CDR3nt: TGCAGTGCTAGACAAGCCGGGACAGGGGGCTCCGAGCAGTACTTC
d_gene: TRBD1; abundance: many; j_gene: TRBJ1-5; v_gene: TRBV4-1; CDR3aa: CASSQVLGQGNQPQHF; CDR3nt: TGCGCCAGCAGCCAAGTTTTGGGACAGGGAAACCAGCCCCAGCATTTT
d_gene: .; abundance: few; j_gene: TRBJ2-1; v_gene: TRBV14; CDR3aa: CASSLTLGGRNEQFF; CDR3nt: TGTGCCAGCAGCCTCACCCTGGGGGGCCGCAATGAGCAGTTCTTC
d_gene: .; abundance: .; j_gene: TRBJ2-7; v_gene: TRBV29-1; CDR3aa: CSALLALSYEQYF; CDR3nt: TGCAGCGCGCTCCTAGCCCTCTCCTACGAGCAGTACTTC
d_gene: .; abundance: .; j_gene: TRBJ2-7; v_gene: TRBV20-1; CDR3aa: CSARDPGGADYEQYF; CDR3nt: TGCAGTGCTAGAGATCCAGGGGGGGCAGACTACGAGCAGTACTTC
d_gene: .; abundance: many; j_gene: TRBJ1-1; v_gene: TRBV6-1; CDR3aa: CASSPTRPPSVAFF; CDR3nt: TGTGCCAGCAGTCCCACCAGGCCCCCGAGTGTAGCTTTCTTT
d_gene: TRBD2; abundance: .; j_gene: TRBJ2-3; v_gene: TRBV28; CDR3aa: CASSFLFGKKRDLTDTQYF; CDR3nt: TGTGCCAGCAGTTTCCTTTTCGGGAAGAAGCGGGACCTTACCGATACGCAGTATTTT
d_gene: .; abundance: few; j_gene: TRBJ1-1; v_gene: TRBV20-1; CDR3aa: CSARIRAEAFF; CDR3nt: TGCAGTGCTAGGATTAGGGCTGAAGCTTTCTTT
d_gene: TRBD2; abundance: few; j_gene: TRBJ2-4; v_gene: TRBV5-1; CDR3aa: CASSLGGTSGQNIQYF; CDR3nt: TGCGCCAGCAGCTTGGGCGGGACTAGCGGACAAAACATTCAGTACTTC
d_gene: .; abundance: .; j_gene: TRBJ1-1; v_gene: TRBV5-4; CDR3aa: CASSKGGPNTEAFF; CDR3nt: TGTGCCAGCAGCAAGGGGGGACCAAACACTGAAGCTTTCTTT
d_gene: .; abundance: many; j_gene: TRBJ1-2; v_gene: TRBV2; CDR3aa: CASTAENYGYTF; CDR3nt: TGTGCCAGCACGGCAGAGAACTATGGCTACACCTTC
d_gene: TRBD2; abundance: many; j_gene: TRBJ2-1; v_gene: TRBV29-1; CDR3aa: CSAMTSGRAVYNEQFF; CDR3nt: TGCAGCGCTATGACCAGCGGGAGGGCCGTGTATAATGAGCAGTTCTTC
d_gene: .; abundance: many; j_gene: TRBJ2-5; v_gene: TRBV12-3/TRBV12-4; CDR3aa: CASSLALGGIETQYF; CDR3nt: TGTGCCAGCAGTTTAGCGCTCGGGGGTATAGAGACCCAGTACTTC
d_gene: .; abundance: many; j_gene: TRBJ2-1; v_gene: TRBV27; CDR3aa: CASSGEFGEQFF; CDR3nt: TGTGCCAGCAGTGGGGAGTTCGGTGAGCAGTTCTTC
d_gene: TRBD2; abundance: .; j_gene: TRBJ2-1; v_gene: TRBV20-1; CDR3aa: CSAQERTSGRNEQFF; CDR3nt: TGCAGTGCCCAGGAAAGGACTAGCGGTCGGAATGAGCAGTTCTTC
d_gene: .; abundance: .; j_gene: TRBJ2-7; v_gene: TRBV14; CDR3aa: CASSQGPPFSYEQYF; CDR3nt: TGTGCCAGCAGCCAAGGCCCACCATTCTCCTACGAGCAGTACTTC
d_gene: TRBD2; abundance: .; j_gene: TRBJ2-2; v_gene: TRBV5-6; CDR3aa: CASSPTSGLTGELFF; CDR3nt: TGTGCCAGCAGCCCTACTAGCGGGCTCACCGGGGAGCTGTTTTTT
d_gene: TRBD2; abundance: .; j_gene: TRBJ2-5; v_gene: TRBV7-8; CDR3aa: CASSPLAGGYAETQYF; CDR3nt: TGTGCCAGCAGCCCACTAGCGGGAGGTTATGCAGAGACCCAGTACTTC
d_gene: .; abundance: many; j_gene: TRBJ2-5; v_gene: TRBV4-1; CDR3aa: CASSQDPGELETQYF; CDR3nt: TGCGCCAGCAGCCAAGATCCGGGGGAGTTAGAGACCCAGTACTTC
d_gene: .; abundance: once; j_gene: TRBJ1-4; v_gene: TRBV10-1; CDR3aa: CASRFQGKEEKLFF; CDR3nt: TGCGCCAGCAGATTCCAGGGGAAAGAGGAAAAACTGTTTTTT
d_gene: TRBD2; abundance: many; j_gene: TRBJ2-3; v_gene: TRBV29-1; CDR3aa: CSVLPAGGLDTQYF; CDR3nt: TGCAGCGTCCTCCCGGCGGGAGGTTTGGATACGCAGTATTTT
d_gene: .; abundance: few; j_gene: TRBJ1-6; v_gene: TRBV15; CDR3aa: CATSRVLISSPLHF; CDR3nt: TGTGCCACCAGCAGAGTCCTAATCTCTTCACCCCTCCACTTT
d_gene: .; abundance: .; j_gene: TRBJ2-3; v_gene: TRBV14; CDR3aa: CASMDGSGTQYF; CDR3nt: TGTGCCAGCATGGACGGGAGCGGCACGCAGTATTTT
d_gene: TRBD2; abundance: many; j_gene: TRBJ2-1; v_gene: TRBV29-1; CDR3aa: CSVDELAGAEQFF; CDR3nt: TGCAGCGTTGACGAGCTAGCGGGAGCTGAGCAGTTCTTC
d_gene: .; abundance: few; j_gene: TRBJ2-5; v_gene: TRBV29-1; CDR3aa: CSVESHREETQYF; CDR3nt: TGCAGCGTTGAGTCGCACAGGGAAGAGACCCAGTACTTC
d_gene: .; abundance: many; j_gene: TRBJ2-1; v_gene: TRBV6-5; CDR3aa: CASSYGILRGEQFF; CDR3nt: TGTGCCAGCAGTTACGGGATCCTCCGTGGTGAGCAGTTCTTC
d_gene: TRBD1; abundance: many; j_gene: TRBJ1-1; v_gene: TRBV4-1; CDR3aa: CASSMGDRLDTEAFF; CDR3nt: TGCGCCAGCAGCATGGGGGACAGGCTGGACACTGAAGCTTTCTTT
d_gene: TRBD2; abundance: .; j_gene: TRBJ2-1; v_gene: TRBV5-1; CDR3aa: CASSLPGTSGSSGSYNEQFF; CDR3nt: TGCGCCAGCAGCTTGCCCGGGACTAGCGGGAGCAGTGGGTCTTACAATGAGCAGTTCTTC
d_gene: TRBD1; abundance: few; j_gene: TRBJ2-7; v_gene: TRBV5-1; CDR3aa: CASSSPGQAYEQYF; CDR3nt: TGCGCCAGCAGCTCACCGGGACAGGCCTACGAGCAGTACTTC
d_gene: .; abundance: few; j_gene: TRBJ2-5; v_gene: TRBV27; CDR3aa: CASNKVRHGETQYF; CDR3nt: TGTGCCAGCAATAAGGTCAGACACGGAGAGACCCAGTACTTC
d_gene: .; abundance: many; j_gene: TRBJ2-1; v_gene: TRBV29-1; CDR3aa: CSVLIGIYNEQFF; CDR3nt: TGCAGCGTTTTAATCGGGATTTACAATGAGCAGTTCTTC